This T cell receptor (beta chain) is from a study of shared clonotypes between healthy human individuals. The method was immunoSEQ multiplex PCR; TCRdb's version includes in-frame clones alone and lacks a portion of them. The sample has fewer than 1.6 million clones, about 98.5% seen once. CDR3 length: 15 amino acids. V was shortened by 0 bases and J by 0 bases, with 6 bases between the two germline ends. Germline CDR1 SGHRS, CDR2 YFSETQ. Of note for this clone: Other DNA variants within this sample encode the same CDR3.

The TCR comes from a man younger than 40 in good health. The specimen sequenced was naive CD4+ T cells sorted from blood. Subset in this sample: CD45RA+ positively selected. V and J are TRBV5-1 and TRBJ2-2; D not resolved. The CDR3 DNA is TGCGCCAGCAGCTTGGGGCTACCGAACACCGGGGAGCTGTTTTTT. Translation: CASSLGLPNTGELFF.